This T cell receptor beta chain is drawn from a study of Graves' ophthalmopathy and Graves' hyperthyroidism. This CDR3 contains 16 residues. The germline CDR1 and CDR2 sequences are LNHNV and YYDKDF (reference sequence). Trimming removed 5 bases from V and 5 bases from J; junction bases left unmatched: 8. Amplification of TCR beta CDR3 regions used RNA transcripts. Second-round multiplex PCR came after first-round RT-PCR with HTBI primers. TCRdb recomputed calls from the multiplex PCR reads with MiXCR, one row per CDR3 protein. The sample lists roughly 1.1 million distinct CDR3 sequences, 35% to 40% seen once, with roughly 10% in the top ten.

This TCR derives from an adult man with Graves' hyperthyroidism. The sample consisted of peripheral blood or thyroid tissue (not recorded which). V is TRBV15 and J is TRBJ2-5; TRBD2 matches at 13 bases. As DNA, the CDR3 is TGTGCCACCAGCCCACGGACTAGCGGGAGAGAGGAGACCCAGTACTTC. The encoded protein is CATSPRTSGREETQYF.